A selection of T cell receptor beta chains follows, all from one sample in a study of control samples from healthy donors and cancer patients. The assay was immunoSEQ multiplex PCR, and TCRdb's table has in-frame clones only and misses some. The sample comprises about 89,000 clones, approximately 86% of which are singletons, and over 20% rests with the top ten. Sequences were obtained from blood. These receptors were collected from a man aged 30 to 45 in good health. CDR3s include the opening cysteine and the closing phenylalanine or tryptophan. The order of the fields is D gene, clone size, J gene, V gene, CDR3 protein, CDR3 DNA. D genes are given only for firm matches. Clone size, where shown, is once, few, many, or a class for clones that have expanded.

>.|.|TRBJ1-1|TRBV18
CASSRGFGQRNTEAFF
TGTGCCAGCTCACGCGGCTTCGGACAGCGGAACACTGAAGCTTTCTTT
>.|few|TRBJ1-5|TRBV10-3
CAISESGVGDQPQHF
TGTGCCATCAGTGAGTCGGGCGTAGGGGATCAGCCCCAGCATTTT
>TRBD2|few|TRBJ2-1|TRBV2
CASSEGLAGSHEQFF
TGTGCCAGCAGTGAAGGACTAGCGGGCTCCCATGAGCAGTTCTTC
>TRBD2|.|TRBJ2-2|TRBV4-2
CASSQEASGGALTGELFF
TGTGCCAGCAGCCAAGAGGCAAGCGGGGGGGCCCTCACCGGGGAGCTGTTTTTT
>TRBD2|.|TRBJ2-1|TRBV12-5
CASGATSGSYNEQFF
TGTGCTAGTGGTGCGACTAGCGGCTCCTACAATGAGCAGTTCTTC
>.|.|TRBJ2-7|TRBV30
CAWSGKDGGNYEQYF
TGTGCCTGGAGTGGTAAAGACGGCGGGAACTACGAGCAGTACTTC
>.|.|TRBJ2-4|TRBV7-8
CASSLEGLFLAKNIQYF
TGTGCCAGCAGCTTAGAAGGACTTTTTTTAGCCAAAAACATTCAGTACTTC
>.|.|TRBJ1-3|TRBV25-1
CASSEWGSGNTIYF
TGTGCCAGCAGTGAATGGGGGTCTGGAAACACCATATATTTT
>.|.|TRBJ2-5|TRBV7-9
CASSFPPAGSPGETQYF
TGTGCCAGCAGCTTTCCCCCGGCAGGGAGCCCTGGGGAGACCCAGTACTTC
>TRBD1|.|TRBJ1-2|TRBV5-6
CASSLEGQGPRYYGYTF
TGTGCCAGCAGCTTGGAGGGACAGGGCCCGCGGTACTATGGCTACACCTTC
>.|.|TRBJ2-3|TRBV24-1
CATSDSDRFTDTQYF
TGTGCCACCAGCGACTCCGACAGATTCACAGATACGCAGTATTTT
>.|.|TRBJ1-6|TRBV9
CASSVENWGSYNSPLHF
TGTGCCAGCAGCGTAGAGAATTGGGGCTCCTATAATTCACCCCTCCACTTT
>TRBD2|.|TRBJ2-1|TRBV24-1
CATSDLMGGFDNEQFF
TGTGCCACCAGTGATTTAATGGGGGGGTTTGACAATGAGCAGTTCTTC
>TRBD2|.|TRBJ2-2|TRBV19
CASSKIAGGQTSPTNTGELFF
TGTGCCAGTAGTAAGATAGCGGGGGGGCAAACCTCCCCTACGAACACCGGGGAGCTGTTTTTT
>TRBD1|.|TRBJ1-2|TRBV11-2
CASSLDNWTGNGYTF
TGTGCCAGCAGCTTAGATAATTGGACAGGGAATGGCTACACCTTC
>.|.|TRBJ2-5|TRBV7-8
CASSLATGVVETQYF
TGTGCCAGCAGCTTAGCGACCGGGGTCGTGGAGACCCAGTACTTC
>TRBD1|.|TRBJ1-2|TRBV6-1
CASSEAGQGAKGYTF
TGTGCCAGCAGTGAAGCAGGACAGGGGGCTAAGGGCTACACCTTC
>.|.|TRBJ2-4|TRBV27
CASSFLGSTKNIQYF
TGTGCCAGCAGTTTTCTGGGATCAACAAAAAACATTCAGTACTTC
>.|.|TRBJ2-2|TRBV6-6
CASRYTGEDTGELFF
TGTGCCAGCAGGTATACAGGGGAGGACACCGGGGAGCTGTTTTTT
>.|.|TRBJ1-5|TRBV27
CASSLSYRVGNQPQHF
TGTGCCAGCAGTTTATCCTACAGGGTCGGCAATCAGCCCCAGCATTTT
>.|few|TRBJ1-6|TRBV5-6
CASSLAGVNSPLHF
TGTGCCAGCAGCTTAGCAGGGGTTAATTCACCCCTCCACTTT
>TRBD1|.|TRBJ1-1|TRBV30
CAWSDRDRGNTEAFF
TGTGCCTGGAGTGACCGGGACAGGGGTAACACTGAAGCTTTCTTT
>TRBD1|once|TRBJ1-2|TRBV6-1
CASSEQGGGGYGYTF
TGTGCCAGCAGTGAGCAAGGGGGCGGGGGCTATGGCTACACCTTC
>.|.|TRBJ1-2|TRBV3-1/TRBV3-2
CASSPTQAKANYGYTF
TGTGCCAGCAGCCCTACCCAGGCTAAGGCTAACTATGGCTACACCTTC
>.|.|TRBJ1-1|TRBV9
CASSIQGGRGTEAFF
TGTGCCAGCAGCATCCAAGGGGGGCGCGGGACTGAAGCTTTCTTT
>.|.|TRBJ1-2|TRBV4-1
CASSPRPSFSYGYTF
TGCGCCAGCAGCCCGCGGCCCTCGTTCTCGTATGGCTACACCTTC
>.|.|TRBJ2-5|TRBV3-1/TRBV3-2
CASSQDPASAQETQYF
TGTGCCAGCAGCCAAGATCCTGCTAGCGCCCAAGAGACCCAGTACTTC